The 18 T cell receptor beta chains below come from one sample, sequenced in a study of response to subunit inactivated influenza vaccine. Each CDR3 protein gets one entry after TCRdb re-called the RT-PCR reads with MiXCR. Here the sample spans over 750,000 distinct CDR3 sequences, approximately 21% being singletons. Sequenced here: PBMCs from blood, sampled about 5 days after vaccination. These receptors were collected from a man aged 45-65 years who received an inactivated influenza vaccine.

The CDR3 DNA reads TGTGCCAGCAGTTATGATGCAGGGAACCAGCCCCAGCATTTT. It codes for CASSYDAGNQPQHF. This sequence joins TRBV6-2 or TRBV6-3 and TRBJ1-5, with D maybe TRBD1 (5 bases). CDR1 is MNHEY, CDR2 SVGEGT, per germline. Trimming took off 3 bases at V and 7 bases at J, with 13 bases between the two ends. The CDR3 is 14 residues long.

This clonotype showed up many times. This rearrangement joins TRBV11-3 to TRBJ2-1; D perhaps matches TRBD2 (6 bases). The CDR3 totals 11 residues. Germline V lookup: CDR1 SGHNT, CDR2 YENEEA. V was pared by 8 bases and J by 9 bases, with 11 bases between. CDR3 sequence (DNA): TGTGCCAGCTCGGGGCGGGGTGAGCAGTTCTTC. Its translation: CASSGRGEQFF.

The chain couples TRBV5-6 to TRBJ2-7; the D is unclear. V was clipped by 2 bases and J by 0 bases, with 12 bases between them. The CDR3 has 15 residues. From germline, CDR1 is SGHDT and CDR2 YYEEEE. CDR3 nucleotide sequence: TGTGCCAGCAGCTTATCGAGGCACCTCTCCTACGAGCAGTACTTC. Translation gives CASSLSRHLSYEQYF. The variable domain in full, completed from reference TRBV5-6 and TRBJ2-7, reads DAGVTQSPTHLIKTRGQQVTLRCSPKSGHDTVSWYQQALGQGPQFIFQYYEEEERQRGNFPDRFSGHQFPNYSSELNVNALLLGDSALYLCASSLSRHLSYEQYFGPGTRLTVT.

This clonotype was counted a few times. This chain connects TRBV20-1 to TRBJ1-4; D is unresolved. Germline lookup yields CDR1 DFQATT and CDR2 SNEGSKA (reference sequence). Trimming took 3 bases from V and 11 from J, leaving 7 bases between them. This CDR3 has 10 residues. CDR3 DNA sequence: TGCAGTGCTAGCGGGGAGAAACTGTTTTTT. Translating gives CSASGEKLFF.

The CDR3 nucleotides read TGCAGCGTTGCTGTGGGCAGCGCGAACACCGGGGAGCTGTTTTTT. It codes for CSVAVGSANTGELFF. This rearrangement joins TRBV29-1 to TRBJ2-2; no definite D call. The germline gives CDR1 SQVTM, CDR2 ANQGSEA. The CDR3 extends over 15 amino acids. V was trimmed by 4 bases and J by 0 bases, leaving 12 bases between them.

The gene calls are TRBV10-3 and TRBJ2-3, with 8 bases identical to TRBD2. With V trimmed by 4 bases and J by 2 bases, 5 bases remained unmatched. Germline V lookup: CDR1 ENHRY, CDR2 SYGVKD. CDR3 length: 15 residues. DNA for the CDR3: TGTGCCATCAGTGGAGAGCGGGGGAACACAGATACGCAGTATTTT. Protein sequence: CAISGERGNTDTQYF.

The rearrangement links TRBV6-1 to TRBJ2-6; 9 bases are shared with TRBD1. J lost 0 bases, V lost 6 bases, and 12 bases had no gene match. Germline-derived CDR1 and CDR2 are MNHNS and SASEGT. CDR3 length equals 19 residues. The CDR3 sequence is CASRPITGQGFSGANVLTF. The CDR3 DNA reads as TGTGCCAGCAGACCTATAACGGGACAGGGATTCTCTGGGGCCAACGTCCTGACTTTC.

This clonotype was observed a few times. The chain links TRBV9 to TRBJ2-2, with TRBD1 matching 8 bases. CDR1 and CDR2 from the germline V gene are SGDLS and YYNGEE. The J segment lost 5 bases and the V segment lost 4 bases, leaving 10 bases of the junction unmatched. The CDR3 runs to 16 residues. For the CDR3, the DNA is TGTGCCAGCAGCTATGACAGGGGACCAACTACCGGGGAGCTGTTTTTT. Amino acid sequence: CASSYDRGPTTGELFF.

The chain has TRBV7-9 and TRBJ2-7; 8 bases line up with TRBD2. The germline gives CDR1 SEHNR, CDR2 FQNEAQ (reference sequence). J lost 4 bases, V lost 1 base, and 12 bases had no gene match. The CDR3 has 17 residues. The CDR3 is CASSLEGVSGSKYEQYF. In DNA, the CDR3 is TGTGCCAGCAGCTTAGAGGGCGTGAGCGGGAGCAAATACGAGCAGTACTTC.

CDR3 sequence reads: CASSPAGGPWNEQFF. The CDR3 bases are TGTGCCAGCAGCCCAGCGGGAGGGCCATGGAATGAGCAGTTCTTC. V gene TRBV7-9 combines with J gene TRBJ2-1, with 10 bases aligning to TRBD2. V lost 5 bases, J lost 7 bases, and 8 bases stayed unmatched. Per germline, CDR1 SEHNR and CDR2 FQNEAQ (reference sequence). CDR3 length: 15 residues.

The chain is built from TRBV29-1 and TRBJ2-5, with D hard to call. Germline V gene sequence: CDR1 SQVTM, CDR2 ANQGSEA. With 5 bases removed from V and 4 bases from J, the gap between germline ends came to 14 bases. The CDR3 is made up of 13 amino acids. As DNA, the CDR3 is TGCAGCGTTCGGACGGTCCTCATAGAGACCCAGTACTTC. This gives the protein CSVRTVLIETQYF.

The chain combines TRBV4-3 with TRBJ2-1; 8 bases are a match to TRBD2. Germline V gene data show CDR1 as LGHNA and CDR2 as YSLEER. There are 18 residues in the CDR3. V shed 4 bases and J 7 bases; nucleotides not matched to a gene: 18. CDR3 DNA sequence: TGCGCCAGCAGCCCGAAGTACATTAATAGCGGGATAGGGAATGAGCAGTTCTTC. Encoded protein: CASSPKYINSGIGNEQFF.

This chain uses TRBV4-3 with TRBJ2-1; maybe TRBD2 (6 bases). The CDR3 runs 16 residues. V shed 1 base and J shed 2 bases, with 12 bases lying between them. From germline, CDR1 is LGHNA and CDR2 YSLEER. CDR3 protein: CASSQVGLATYNEQFF. The DNA of the CDR3 is TGCGCCAGCAGCCAAGTCGGTCTAGCGACCTACAATGAGCAGTTCTTC.

V gene TRBV20-1 combines with J gene TRBJ2-7; the D is unclear. The CDR3 loop spans 15 amino acids. Between the trimmed V and J ends, which lost 3 bases and 3 bases, there was a span of 18 bases. CDR1 and CDR2 (germline): DFQATT, SNEGSKA (reference sequence). The CDR3 loop is CSARPTVGDFYEQYF. CDR3 bases: TGCAGTGCTAGGCCTACGGTCGGTGATTTCTACGAGCAGTACTTC.

This clonotype was detected only a few times. The CDR3 is CASRDRGYHYGYTF. CDR3 nucleotide sequence: TGTGCCAGCAGGGACAGGGGGTATCACTATGGCTACACCTTC. The chain is built from TRBV6-1 and TRBJ1-2; 10 bases line up with TRBD1. The germline CDR1 and CDR2 sequences are MNHNS and SASEGT. The CDR3 has 14 amino acids. V lost 6 bases, J lost 3 bases, and 4 bases stayed unmatched.

This clonotype was picked up many times. The junction departs from germline at one end; a sequencing error may be responsible. The chain links TRBV24-1 to TRBJ2-1, with 14 bases identical to TRBD2. This CDR3 is 14 amino acids long. The germline CDR1 and CDR2 sequences are KGHDR and SFDVKD. CDR3 bases: TGTGCCACCAGTGATGCCGGGACTAGCGGGAGTATGATCTTC. Amino acids: CATSDAGTSGSMIF.

There are many counts of this clonotype. The rearrangement links TRBV12-3 or TRBV12-4 to TRBJ2-3, with D possibly being TRBD2 (6 bases). Trimming took 2 bases from V and 11 from J, leaving 11 bases between them. This CDR3 is built from 12 residues. Here the CDR3 reads CASSLTAGKQYF. CDR3 bases: TGTGCCAGCAGTTTAACCGCGGGGAAGCAGTATTTT.

The J gene is TRBJ1-5, the V gene TRBV11-2, with D hard to call. In germline, CDR1 is SGHAT, CDR2 FQNNGV. CDR3 size: 13 residues. V was pared by 1 base and J by 7 bases, with 8 bases between. CDR3 in DNA: TGTGCCAGCAGCTTAGGACCACAGCAGCCCCAGCATTTT. Encoded protein: CASSLGPQQPQHF.